These T cell receptor beta chains were read from a single sample in a study of control samples from healthy donors and cancer patients. The assay was immunoSEQ multiplex PCR, and TCRdb's table has in-frame clones only and misses some. This table has approximately 100,000 clones, 85% to 90% appearing once. The sample consisted of blood. The receptor source for this set is a woman aged 40 to 55 in good health. Each CDR3 is given with its conserved first and last residue. D genes are given only for firm matches. Size is omitted from some rows. Given values are once, few, many or a class for expanded clones.

d_call	v_call	j_call	clone_size	cdr3_aa	cdr3_nt
-	TRBV6-4	TRBJ1-2	-	CASSDSTGWGYTF	TGTGCCAGCAGTGACTCGACAGGTTGGGGCTACACCTTC
-	TRBV10-3	TRBJ2-3	-	CAISEDQDTQYF	TGTGCCATCAGTGAGGATCAAGATACGCAGTATTTT
-	TRBV2	TRBJ1-2	-	CASNPAGRGLGYTF	TGTGCCAGCAACCCTGCGGGGCGGGGACTTGGCTACACCTTC
TRBD1	TRBV10-3	TRBJ1-1	-	CAISQQGAGGTEAFF	TGTGCCATCAGCCAACAGGGGGCTGGCGGCACTGAAGCTTTCTTT
-	TRBV4-3	TRBJ1-2	-	CASSSDSSNYGYTF	TGCGCCAGCAGCTCCGACAGCTCAAACTATGGCTACACCTTC
TRBD1	TRBV6-5	TRBJ1-1	once	CASREDRDTEAFF	TGTGCCAGCAGAGAGGACAGGGACACTGAAGCTTTCTTT
-	TRBV2	TRBJ2-1	-	CASSIHGLTYNEQFF	TGTGCCAGCAGTATCCACGGGCTAACCTACAATGAGCAGTTCTTC
TRBD1	TRBV6-6	TRBJ1-1	-	CAIGTGGSTEAFF	TGTGCCATCGGGACAGGGGGTTCAACTGAAGCTTTCTTT
-	TRBV6-6	TRBJ1-1	-	CASSYVGLHLEAFF	TGTGCCAGCAGTTACGTGGGACTTCATCTTGAAGCTTTCTTT
-	TRBV5-1	TRBJ2-1	-	CASSLERGSYNEQFF	TGCGCCAGCAGCTTGGAGAGGGGCTCCTACAATGAGCAGTTCTTC
-	TRBV5-5	TRBJ1-5	few	CASSPEPNQPQHF	TGTGCCAGCAGCCCGGAACCTAATCAGCCCCAGCATTTT
-	TRBV18	TRBJ1-2	-	CASSLQGFMGDGYTF	TGTGCCAGCTCACTGCAGGGTTTTATGGGGGATGGCTACACCTTC
-	TRBV14	TRBJ2-7	-	CASSQVRSSYEQYF	TGTGCCAGCAGCCAAGTAAGGAGCTCCTACGAGCAGTACTTC
TRBD1	TRBV29-1	TRBJ1-1	-	CSVGQGANTEAFF	TGCAGCGTTGGACAGGGGGCCAACACTGAAGCTTTCTTT
TRBD2	TRBV4-3	TRBJ2-3	-	CASSLSGGGDTQYF	TGCGCCAGCAGCCTTAGCGGGGGAGGGGATACGCAGTATTTT
-	TRBV27	TRBJ1-5	-	CASSSNMGAQPQHF	TGTGCCAGCAGTTCAAACATGGGGGCCCAGCCCCAGCATTTT
-	TRBV7-9	TRBJ1-1	-	CASSLGEGSPAFF	TGTGCCAGCAGCTTAGGGGAGGGTTCCCCAGCTTTCTTT
TRBD2	TRBV18	TRBJ2-2	few	CASSPGLAGTGELFF	TGTGCCAGCTCTCCTGGACTAGCCGGCACCGGGGAGCTGTTTTTT
TRBD2	TRBV5-4	TRBJ2-7	-	CASSLTLAGYTGSYEQYF	TGTGCCAGCAGCTTAACGCTAGCGGGGTACACGGGCTCCTACGAGCAGTACTTC
TRBD1	TRBV2	TRBJ1-5	-	CASRAGQGPSNQPQHF	TGTGCCAGCAGAGCGGGACAGGGTCCTAGCAATCAGCCCCAGCATTTT
-	TRBV3-1/TRBV3-2	TRBJ2-1	-	CASSQLPEDEQFF	TGTGCCAGCAGCCAGCTCCCCGAGGATGAGCAGTTCTTC
-	TRBV7-9	TRBJ2-7	-	CASSFDSGAYEQYF	TGTGCCAGCAGCTTTGATTCAGGGGCCTACGAGCAGTACTTC
-	TRBV24-1	TRBJ2-5	-	CATKSQTQETQYF	TGTGCCACCAAATCGCAGACGCAAGAGACCCAGTACTTC
-	TRBV5-6	TRBJ1-1	-	CASSLDAGWGTEAFF	TGTGCCAGCAGCTTGGATGCAGGATGGGGGACTGAAGCTTTCTTT
-	TRBV2	TRBJ2-5	-	CASSEGIGPGTQYF	TGTGCCAGCAGTGAGGGCATCGGCCCGGGGACCCAGTACTTC
-	TRBV18	TRBJ2-2	-	CASSPRPLATTGELFF	TGTGCCAGCTCACCACGGCCACTAGCAACCACCGGGGAGCTGTTTTTT
-	TRBV19	TRBJ1-2	-	CASHAGNHGYTF	TGTGCCAGCCATGCAGGGAACCATGGCTACACCTTC
-	TRBV6-1	TRBJ2-1	-	CASSEPGQLRNEQFF	TGTGCCAGCAGTGAACCCGGACAGCTTCGGAATGAGCAGTTCTTC
TRBD1	TRBV5-1	TRBJ2-3	-	CASSPQGPSTDTQYF	TGCGCCAGCAGCCCACAGGGGCCGAGCACAGATACGCAGTATTTT
-	TRBV7-2	TRBJ2-3	few	CASSLEPEDTQYF	TGTGCCAGCAGCTTAGAGCCGGAAGATACGCAGTATTTT
-	TRBV6-2/TRBV6-3	TRBJ1-5	-	CASSRQVSNQPQHF	TGTGCCAGCAGTCGACAGGTTAGCAATCAGCCCCAGCATTTT
-	TRBV6-5	TRBJ1-6	-	CASRWTVNSPLHF	TGTGCCAGCAGGTGGACGGTAAATTCACCCCTCCACTTT
TRBD1	TRBV6-5	TRBJ1-1	once	CASRGDRGRFTEAFF	TGTGCCAGCAGGGGGGACAGGGGAAGGTTCACTGAAGCTTTCTTT